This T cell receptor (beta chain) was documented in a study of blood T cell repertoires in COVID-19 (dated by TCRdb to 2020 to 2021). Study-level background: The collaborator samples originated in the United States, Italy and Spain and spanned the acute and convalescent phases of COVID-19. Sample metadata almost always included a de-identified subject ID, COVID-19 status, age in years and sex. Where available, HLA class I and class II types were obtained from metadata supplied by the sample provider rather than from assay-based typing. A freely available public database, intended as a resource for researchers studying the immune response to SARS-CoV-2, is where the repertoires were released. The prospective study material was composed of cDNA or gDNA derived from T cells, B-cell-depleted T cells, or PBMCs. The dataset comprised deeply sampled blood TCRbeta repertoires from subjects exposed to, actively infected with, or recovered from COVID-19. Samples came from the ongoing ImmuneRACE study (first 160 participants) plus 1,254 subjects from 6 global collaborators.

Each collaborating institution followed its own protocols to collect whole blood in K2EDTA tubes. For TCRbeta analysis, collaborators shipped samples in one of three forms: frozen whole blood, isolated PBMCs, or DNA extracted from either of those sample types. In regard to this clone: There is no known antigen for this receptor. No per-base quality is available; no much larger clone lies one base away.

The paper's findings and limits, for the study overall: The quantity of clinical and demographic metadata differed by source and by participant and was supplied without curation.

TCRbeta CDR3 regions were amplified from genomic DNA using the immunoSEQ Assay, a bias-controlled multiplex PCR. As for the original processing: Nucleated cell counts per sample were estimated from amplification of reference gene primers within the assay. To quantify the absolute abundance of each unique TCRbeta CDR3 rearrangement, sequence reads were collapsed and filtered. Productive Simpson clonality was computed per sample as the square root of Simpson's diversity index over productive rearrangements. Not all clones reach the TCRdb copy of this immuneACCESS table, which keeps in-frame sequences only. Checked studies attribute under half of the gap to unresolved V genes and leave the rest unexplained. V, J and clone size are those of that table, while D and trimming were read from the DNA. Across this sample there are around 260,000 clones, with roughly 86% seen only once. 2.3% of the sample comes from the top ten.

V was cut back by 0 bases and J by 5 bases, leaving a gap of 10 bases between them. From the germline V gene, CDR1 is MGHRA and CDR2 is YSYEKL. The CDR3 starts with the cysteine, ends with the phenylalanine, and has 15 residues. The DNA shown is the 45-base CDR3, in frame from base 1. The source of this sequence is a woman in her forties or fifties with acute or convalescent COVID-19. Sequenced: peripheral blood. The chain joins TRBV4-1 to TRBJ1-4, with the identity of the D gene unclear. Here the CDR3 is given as CASSQDRGLNEKLFF. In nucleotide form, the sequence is TGCGCCAGCAGCCAAGATCGGGGTCTAAATGAAAAACTGTTTTTT.